The 12 T cell receptor beta chains reported below all come from one sample, sequenced in a study of blood T cell repertoires in COVID-19. Some clones are missing from TCRdb's copy, which holds only in-frame ones; the method was immunoSEQ multiplex PCR. The sample lists under 200,000 clones, roughly 86% seen once, with around 1.5% in the top ten. Sequencing was done on a sample of peripheral blood. These receptors came from a man aged 18 to 30 with active or convalescent COVID-19.

This clone was picked up a small number of times. This chain connects TRBV5-1 to TRBJ1-2; possibly TRBD1 for D (6 bases). The length of the CDR3 is 13 residues. Trimming removed 4 bases from V and 7 bases from J, with 14 bases in between. In germline, CDR1 is SGHRS, CDR2 YFSETQ. The CDR3 DNA reads as TGCGCCAGCAGCCCCAGGGGCGTGGGTGGCTACACCTTC. Translation gives CASSPRGVGGYTF.

This sequence joins TRBV7-9 and TRBJ2-6; the D gene is possibly TRBD2 (6 bases). This CDR3 contains 15 residues. CDR1 is SEHNR, CDR2 FQNEAQ, per germline (reference sequence). The V and J ends lost 6 bases and 1 base respectively, with 10 bases between them. CDR3 residues: CASRGLGSGANVLTF. CDR3 nucleotides: TGTGCCAGCAGGGGACTGGGATCTGGGGCCAACGTCCTGACTTTC.

This chain joins TRBV28 and TRBJ1-4; D is unclear. The CDR3 runs to 14 residues. Germline values: CDR1 MDHEN, CDR2 SYDVKM. The V end lost 6 bases, the J end lost 5 bases, and 13 bases lay between the germline ends. The CDR3 nucleotides are TGTGCCAGCAGAACGCCAATCGGGAATGAAAAACTGTTTTTT. Amino acids: CASRTPIGNEKLFF.

This chain joins TRBV5-4 and TRBJ2-5; D is uncertain. V lost 0 bases, J lost 6 bases, and 9 bases lay in between. CDR3 length equals 13 residues. The germline V gene encodes CDR1 SGHNT and CDR2 YYREEE (reference sequence). The CDR3 here is CASSLGPLQTQYF. The CDR3 DNA reads TGTGCCAGCAGCTTGGGGCCCCTCCAGACCCAGTACTTC.

The chain has TRBV11-2 and TRBJ2-1, with D perhaps TRBD2 (5 bases). The V end was cut by 5 bases, the J end by 4 bases, with 21 bases between. Germline CDR1 SGHAT, CDR2 FQNNGV. This CDR3 is built from 17 residues. CDR3 in amino acids: CASSIRGPTTGYNEQFF. The CDR3 coding sequence is TGTGCCAGCAGCATCCGCGGGCCAACGACCGGGTACAATGAGCAGTTCTTC.

This chain uses TRBV6-2 or TRBV6-3 with TRBJ1-2, with D possibly TRBD1 on 6 matching bases. V shed 6 bases and J shed 8 bases, with 16 bases lying between them. This CDR3 has 13 residues. Germline loops: CDR1 MNHEY, CDR2 SVGEGT. This chain's CDR3 is CASSPNRAEGYTF. CDR3 in DNA: TGTGCCAGCAGCCCAAACAGGGCGGAGGGCTACACCTTC.

V gene TRBV3-1 (or the pseudogene TRBV3-2) combines with J gene TRBJ2-5; no reliable D call. Trimming left V 2 bases short and J 5 bases short, with 6 bases between. There are 12 residues in the CDR3. The germline gives CDR1 LGHDT, CDR2 YNNKEL (reference sequence). CDR3 protein: CASSQMRETQYF. CDR3 DNA: TGTGCCAGCAGCCAAATGAGGGAGACCCAGTACTTC.

The V and J genes are TRBV15 and TRBJ1-1; 9 bases agree with TRBD1. Trimming removed 4 bases from V and 4 bases from J; junction bases left unmatched: 10. Germline V gene data show CDR1 as LNHNV and CDR2 as YYDKDF (reference sequence). CDR3 length: 16 amino acids. CDR3 sequence reads: CATSTLNTGGVTEAFF. Written as DNA, the CDR3 is TGTGCCACCAGCACCTTAAACACAGGGGGCGTCACTGAAGCTTTCTTT.

The chain employs TRBV7-7 and TRBJ1-5, with a possible D match to TRBD1 (6 bases). Trimming pared 5 bases from V and 4 bases from J, leaving 9 bases between. The germline V gene has CDR1 SSHAT and CDR2 FNYEAQ (reference sequence). The CDR3 has 13 residues. The chain's CDR3 is CASSADRNQPQHF. The CDR3 DNA sequence: TGTGCCAGCAGCGCGGACAGAAATCAGCCCCAGCATTTT.

The genes are TRBV5-5 and TRBJ2-7, with D possibly being TRBD2 (5 bases). The V end lost 0 bases, the J end lost 4 bases, and 20 bases lay between the germline ends. The CDR3 consists of 17 residues. Germline V gives CDR1 SGHKS, CDR2 YYEKEE (reference sequence). CDR3 coding DNA: TGTGCCAGCAGCTTGGGCTCAACTAGTCCAGCTACTTACGAGCAGTACTTC. Protein: CASSLGSTSPATYEQYF.

This rearrangement joins TRBV2 to TRBJ2-1; TRBD1 might be the D (6 bases). V lost 6 bases and J lost 0, with 12 bases in between. The length of the CDR3 is 15 residues. CDR1 and CDR2 from the germline V gene are SNHLY and FYNNEI. The CDR3 spells CASRPTGDSYNEQFF. For the CDR3, the DNA is TGTGCCAGCAGGCCGACAGGAGACTCCTACAATGAGCAGTTCTTC.

CDR3 residues: CASNPGHMTDTQYF. The CDR3 coding sequence is TGTGCCAGCAACCCGGGACACATGACAGATACGCAGTATTTT. The V call is TRBV9, the J call TRBJ2-3; D is possibly TRBD1 (6 bases). V lost 6 bases to trimming and J lost 3 bases, with 14 bases between them. The CDR3 is made up of 14 amino acids. The germline V gene has CDR1 SGDLS and CDR2 YYNGEE.